Below are 27 T cell receptor beta chains sequenced from a single sample in a study of metastatic and nonmetastatic thyroid tumors. TCRdb re-called clones from the PCR reads using MiXCR. The sample consists of fewer than 20,000 clones, approximately 23% of them appearing once. All patients were untreated before thyroid surgery. Sequencing used adjacent normal tissue. The receptor set was obtained from a female donor with papillary thyroid cancer or a benign thyroid nodule (not recorded which). Some clones in this sample may be carry-over from other donors' samples.

This clone was counted at least ten times. This sequence joins TRBV9 and TRBJ1-5; D unresolved. CDR1 and CDR2 from the germline V gene are SGDLS and YYNGEE. The germline V and J ends were trimmed by 0 bases and 6 bases, with 16 bases remaining between them. This CDR3 has 16 amino acids. CDR3 region: CASSVGEGADSQPQHF. CDR3 in DNA: TGTGCCAGCAGCGTAGGGGAGGGCGCGGATTCTCAGCCCCAGCATTTT.

This clone was seen at least ten times. Other DNA variants within this sample encode the same CDR3. The J gene is TRBJ2-3, the V gene TRBV5-6; weak D call: TRBD1 (5 bases). CDR1 and CDR2 from the germline V gene are SGHDT and YYEEEE. CDR3 size: 14 residues. Trimming took off 4 bases at V and 4 bases at J, with 13 bases between the two ends. The CDR3 DNA is TGTGCCAGCAGCACCAGGGTCCTGGCAGATACGCAGTATTTT. It codes for CASSTRVLADTQYF.

This clone appeared many times. A clone one base away is much larger, so this may be a read error. The V and J genes are TRBV6-1 and TRBJ1-4; 8 bases are a match to TRBD1. CDR1 is MNHNS, CDR2 SASEGT, per germline. The CDR3 is made up of 18 amino acids. Germline trimming cut 5 bases from V and 0 bases from J; bases unmatched to any gene: 11. The CDR3 DNA reads TGTGCCAGCAGTCCGGTGGTCGGGACAGGAGCAACTAATGAAAAACTGTTTTTT. Its translation: CASSPVVGTGATNEKLFF.

J is TRBJ1-6 and V is TRBV5-1; perhaps TRBD1 as D (5 bases). The V end was cut by 5 bases, the J end by 7 bases, with 13 bases between. The CDR3 length is 14 residues. Germline CDR1 is SGHRS and CDR2 is YFSETQ. CDR3 region: CASSSGTGNSPLHF. CDR3 sequence (DNA): TGCGCCAGCAGTTCCGGGACGGGAAATTCACCCCTCCACTTT.

This clone came up many times. This chain connects TRBV5-1 to TRBJ1-6, with D maybe TRBD1 (6 bases). The CDR3 consists of 12 residues. Deletions cut 4 bases from V and 9 bases from J, with 8 bases between. Germline V CDR1 and CDR2: SGHRS, YFSETQ. The CDR3 DNA reads TGCGCCAGCAGCCCACAGGGTTCACCCCTCCACTTT. Translation: CASSPQGSPLHF.

V gene TRBV28 combines with J gene TRBJ2-7; 10 bases agree with TRBD2. CDR1 and CDR2 from the germline V gene are MDHEN and SYDVKM. V trimming: 6 bases; J trimming: 10 bases; junction bases outside the gene matches: 21. The CDR3 is 17 residues long. CDR3 coding DNA: TGTGCCAGCAGCTCCGTCAGGGTAGCGGGAGGTCTCAGCGATCAGTACTTC. Translated, it gives CASSSVRVAGGLSDQYF.

The chain joins TRBV7-3 to TRBJ1-5; TRBD1 matches at 9 bases. Losses at the gene ends were 1 base for V and 0 bases for J; bases not matched to a gene: 7. The germline CDR1 and CDR2 sequences are SGHTA and FQGTGA. The CDR3 has 18 residues. The CDR3 bases are TGTGCCAGCAGCTTAATCACAGGGGGCATTTATAGCAATCAGCCCCAGCATTTT. Translating gives CASSLITGGIYSNQPQHF.

This clone was observed many times. The V and J genes are TRBV9 and TRBJ1-1; no clear D gene. The CDR3 covers 12 residues. Trimming took 2 bases from V and 8 from J, leaving 10 bases between them. The germline gives CDR1 SGDLS, CDR2 YYNGEE. The CDR3 DNA follows: TGTGCCAGCAGCGTGAATAGTGGGGAAGCTTTCTTT. Translating gives CASSVNSGEAFF.

The CDR3: CATIPGQGRTGYTF. The CDR3 nucleotides read TGTGCCACCATCCCGGGACAAGGACGGACGGGCTACACCTTC. This sequence joins TRBV6-1 and TRBJ1-2; tentative D call: TRBD1 (6 bases). CDR1 MNHNS and CDR2 SASEGT come from the germline V gene. The V end was cut by 10 bases, the J end by 8 bases, with 23 bases between. The CDR3 has 14 amino acids.

The rearrangement joins TRBV28 to TRBJ2-3; D is undetermined. CDR3 length: 16 amino acids. The germline gives CDR1 MDHEN, CDR2 SYDVKM. The V gene lost 5 bases and the J gene lost 0 bases, with 15 bases spanning the gap. In DNA, the CDR3 is TGTGCCAGCAGTACAAAGTACTATTCTAGCACAGATACGCAGTATTTT. This encodes CASSTKYYSSTDTQYF.

This clone is medium-sized (0.01 to 0.1%) within its sample. Other nucleotide sequences from this sample produce the same CDR3. The gene calls are TRBV28 and TRBJ2-3; TRBD1 or TRBD2 may be the D gene (5 bases each). Deletions cut 7 bases from V and 5 bases from J, with 25 bases between. CDR1 and CDR2 (germline): MDHEN, SYDVKM. The CDR3 extends over 17 amino acids. CDR3 DNA: TGTGCCAGCACATTTGGCTTCCGGGACCAGGTGCGAGATACGCAGTATTTT. It encodes CASTFGFRDQVRDTQYF.

The table lists this clone with many counts. The chain employs TRBV30 and TRBJ2-5, with D perhaps TRBD1 (6 bases). Trimming stripped 0 bases from V and 5 bases from J, with 13 bases between. CDR1 is GTSNPN and CDR2 is SVGIG in the germline V gene (reference sequence). CDR3 length: 14 amino acids. The chain's CDR3 is CAWSVQDSFETQYF. The CDR3 region has the DNA TGTGCCTGGAGTGTACAGGACAGCTTCGAGACCCAGTACTTC.

This chain joins TRBV2 and TRBJ2-3; 8 nucleotides match TRBD2. This CDR3 contains 18 residues. Germline CDR1 is SNHLY and CDR2 is FYNNEI. Trimming at V came to 4 bases and at J to 2 bases, leaving 14 bases not matched to a gene. In nucleotides, the CDR3 is TGTGCCAGCAGTGGATGGACCAGCGGGAGACTTAACACAGATACGCAGTATTTT. This codes for CASSGWTSGRLNTDTQYF.

This clone was counted at least ten times. The chain couples TRBV19 to TRBJ2-3, with D possibly being TRBD2 (5 bases). The length of the CDR3 is 14 residues. Germline-derived CDR1 and CDR2 are LNHDA and SQIVND (reference sequence). V dropped 1 base and J dropped 1 base, with 6 bases sitting between them. This CDR3 reads CASSIVARTDTQYF. The CDR3 region has the DNA TGTGCCAGTAGTATAGTAGCGCGCACAGATACGCAGTATTTT.

This clone occurred many times. The rearrangement links TRBV7-8 to TRBJ2-5, with TRBD1 matching over 8 bases. The V gene's germline CDR1 is SGHVS and CDR2 FQNEAQ. After removal of 5 bases from V and 1 base from J, the junction contained 12 bases not matched to a gene. The CDR3 spans 17 residues. In nucleotides, the CDR3 is TGTGCCAGCAGCGCCAGGACAGGGAGTGGAGTCCAAGAGACCCAGTACTTC. Its protein is CASSARTGSGVQETQYF.

The V call is TRBV6-5, the J call TRBJ1-5; TRBD1 matches at 9 bases. Germline CDR1 and CDR2: MNHEY and SVGAGI. The CDR3 has 16 residues. Germline trimming cut 0 bases from V and 6 bases from J; bases unmatched to any gene: 6. Here the CDR3 DNA reads TGTGCCAGCAGTTACTCGTGGGACAGGGTGTCTCAGCCCCAGCATTTT. Translating gives CASSYSWDRVSQPQHF.

The chain uses TRBV7-9 and TRBJ1-6; no clear D gene. V was shortened by 1 base and J by 4 bases, with 5 bases between the two germline ends. This CDR3 is 14 amino acids long. Looked up from germline, CDR1 is SEHNR and CDR2 is FQNEAQ (reference sequence). The CDR3: CASSLEQYNSPLHF. As DNA, the CDR3 is TGTGCCAGCAGCTTAGAACAGTATAATTCACCCCTCCACTTT.

This clone has at least ten counts. The J gene is TRBJ2-5, the V gene TRBV20-1; TRBD2 matches at 11 bases. The V gene end was trimmed by 3 bases and the J gene end by 2 bases; junction bases not matched to a gene: 2. The CDR3 is 14 residues long. Germline V lookup: CDR1 DFQATT, CDR2 SNEGSKA (reference sequence). The CDR3 nucleotides read TGCAGTGCTAGCCTAGCGGGAGGACAAGAGACCCAGTACTTC. Amino acid sequence: CSASLAGGQETQYF.

This clone was picked up many times. The rearrangement uses TRBV10-3 and TRBJ1-4, with D unresolved. From germline, CDR1 is ENHRY and CDR2 SYGVKD. The CDR3 length is 14 residues. V lost 2 bases to trimming and J lost 8 bases, with 12 bases between them. The CDR3 DNA is TGTGCCATCAGTGAGGACACCCGAGAGGAAAAACTGTTTTTT. This codes for CAISEDTREEKLFF.

The chain recombines TRBV20-1 with TRBJ2-7, with 7 bases lining up with TRBD1. V gave up 0 bases and J gave up 7 bases; unmatched junction bases: 9. The V gene's germline CDR1 is DFQATT and CDR2 SNEGSKA (reference sequence). The CDR3 is made up of 14 amino acids. The CDR3 reads CSARDRAGGREQYF. In DNA, the CDR3 is TGCAGTGCTAGAGATAGGGCAGGGGGAAGGGAGCAGTACTTC.

The CDR3 spells CASRRYGTSDQQFF. In DNA form, the CDR3 reads TGTGCCAGCAGAAGATACGGGACTAGCGACCAGCAGTTCTTC. V is TRBV6-2 or TRBV6-3 and J is TRBJ2-1, with TRBD2 matching over 10 bases. Germline-derived CDR1 and CDR2 are MNHEY and SVGEGT. The J segment lost 11 bases and the V segment lost 6 bases, leaving 10 bases of the junction unmatched. The length of the CDR3 is 14 residues.

On this clone: One end of the junction does not line up with germline, which may come from a read error. V usage is TRBV11-2 and J usage is TRBJ2-1, with 14 bases matching TRBD2. The CDR3 loop spans 16 amino acids. Germline CDR1 reads SGHAT; CDR2 reads FQNNGV. The CDR3 DNA reads TGTGCCAGCAGCTCGACCGGGACTAGCGGGAGCAATGGGCAGTTCTTC. It codes for CASSSTGTSGSNGQFF.

This clone was detected ten times or more. This may come from a read error, since a much larger clone is one base off. The gene calls are TRBV10-3 and TRBJ2-7, with unresolved D. CDR1 is ENHRY, CDR2 SYGVKD, per germline. Trimming took off 10 bases at V and 1 base at J, with 23 bases between the two ends. CDR3 size: 16 residues. CDR3 nucleotides: TGTGCCACCACACCATTAATGCCCTTGTCATCCTACGAGCAGTACTTC. Its protein product is CATTPLMPLSSYEQYF.

This clone has more than one count but fewer than ten. This chain uses TRBV28 with TRBJ2-7; D assignment may be TRBD1 or TRBD2 (5 bases each). The CDR3 covers 15 residues. V lost 4 bases to trimming and J lost 1 base, with 14 bases between them. Germline V CDR1 and CDR2: MDHEN, SYDVKM. In nucleotides, the CDR3 is TGTGCCAGCAGTTCATTTATGGGGGAATCCTACGAGCAGTACTTC. Translated, it gives CASSSFMGESYEQYF.

In its sample, this clone was seen many times. The rearrangement joins TRBV12-3 or TRBV12-4 to TRBJ2-3, with TRBD2 matching over 9 bases. Trimming removed 5 bases from V and 3 bases from J; junction bases left unmatched: 9. The CDR3 is 16 amino acids. CDR3 region: CASSMWTSAWTDTQYF. The CDR3 bases are TGTGCCAGCAGTATGTGGACTAGCGCCTGGACAGATACGCAGTATTTT.

Ten or more counts support this clone. The chain is built from TRBV7-8 and TRBJ2-1, with 7 bases matching TRBD1. In germline, CDR1 is SGHVS, CDR2 FQNEAQ. V dropped 1 base and J dropped 4; count of bases not matched to a gene: 4. This CDR3 region has 15 residues. The CDR3 DNA reads as TGTGCCAGCAGCTTAGAGGGACAGATTTACAATGAGCAGTTCTTC. Its protein is CASSLEGQIYNEQFF.

The chain employs TRBV30 and TRBJ1-2; TRBD1 aligns across 7 bases. CDR1 and CDR2 (germline): GTSNPN, SVGIG (reference sequence). The CDR3 covers 14 residues. After removal of 1 base from V and 3 bases from J, the junction contained 5 bases not matched to a gene. The CDR3 here is CAWSGPGQYYGYTF. CDR3 bases: TGTGCCTGGAGTGGTCCGGGACAGTACTATGGCTACACCTTC.